This passage covers 10 T cell receptor beta chains from one sample sequenced in a study of Graves' ophthalmopathy and Graves' hyperthyroidism. The TCR beta CDR3 regions underwent amplification from RNA transcripts. Amplification began with first-round RT-PCR using HTBI primers, then second-round multiplex PCR was performed. TCRdb re-derived calls from the multiplex PCR reads in MiXCR, one entry per CDR3 protein. The repertoire holds about 400,000 distinct CDR3 sequences, with about a sixth as singletons. The specimen was peripheral blood. The origin of the receptors is a young woman with Graves' ophthalmopathy.

This clonotype was seen at least ten times. The chain is built from TRBV6-2 or TRBV6-3 and TRBJ2-2; D could derive from TRBD1 or TRBD2 (6 bases each). V was shortened by 6 bases and J by 0 bases, with 14 bases between the two germline ends. There are 16 residues in the CDR3. Germline CDR1 and CDR2: MNHEY and SVGEGT. The DNA for the CDR3 is TGTGCCAGCAGACCTAGGGGGGAGGCGAACACCGGGGAGCTGTTTTTT. Translated, it gives CASRPRGEANTGELFF.

This clonotype was counted ten times or more. The chain employs TRBV7-9 and TRBJ1-4; unclear D gene. V lost 3 bases to trimming and J lost 5 bases, with 10 bases between them. Germline CDR1 reads SEHNR; CDR2 reads FQNEAQ (reference sequence). The CDR3 sequence is 14 residues long. DNA of the CDR3: TGTGCCAGCAGCTTTGAGAGAGCGAATGAAAAACTGTTTTTT. This gives the protein CASSFERANEKLFF.

This clonotype was detected many times. The chain uses TRBV7-2 and TRBJ1-5; D not resolved. CDR3 length equals 13 residues. The V end was cut by 5 bases, the J end by 7 bases, with 12 bases between. The germline CDR1 and CDR2 sequences are SGHTA and FQGNSA. CDR3 amino acids: CASSPRTSQPQHF. The CDR3 region has the DNA TGTGCCAGCAGCCCACGGACTTCCCAGCCCCAGCATTTT.

There are many counts of this clonotype. The gene calls are TRBV15 and TRBJ1-5, with a possible D match to TRBD1 (5 bases). Germline-derived CDR1 and CDR2 are LNHNV and YYDKDF (reference sequence). V lost 3 bases, J lost 4 bases, and 7 bases lay in between. This CDR3 contains 13 residues. The CDR3: CATSRGVNQPQHF. The CDR3 DNA reads TGTGCCACCAGCAGGGGGGTTAATCAGCCCCAGCATTTT.

The DNA for the CDR3 is TGTGCCAGCTCCCCTACGAGTTCCAGCTATGGCTACACCTTC. Protein sequence: CASSPTSSSYGYTF. This chain connects TRBV12-3 or TRBV12-4 to TRBJ1-2; D not resolved. The CDR3 spans 14 residues. V was cut by 8 bases and J by 4 bases, with 17 bases left in between.

The sample holds many counts of this clonotype. The chain uses TRBV19 and TRBJ2-5, with TRBD2 matching over 10 bases. CDR3 size: 18 residues. Trimming at V came to 3 bases and at J to 5 bases, leaving 15 bases not matched to a gene. Germline loops: CDR1 LNHDA, CDR2 SQIVND (reference sequence). CDR3 region: CASSMELAGPTRRETQYF. CDR3 bases: TGTGCCAGTAGTATGGAACTAGCGGGACCCACTAGAAGGGAGACCCAGTACTTC.

V usage is TRBV6-5 and J usage is TRBJ2-2; no clear D. This CDR3 has 16 amino acids. Per germline, CDR1 MNHEY and CDR2 SVGAGI. The ends were cut back, 0 bases at V and 0 bases at J, with 8 bases in the middle. DNA for the CDR3: TGTGCCAGCAGTTACTCTCCGTTCGCGAACACCGGGGAGCTGTTTTTT. It codes for CASSYSPFANTGELFF.

The V and J genes are TRBV7-2 and TRBJ2-7; no reliable D call. Trimming shortened V by 5 bases and J by 4 bases, and 18 bases separated the two germline ends. The CDR3 length is 15 residues. Germline CDR1 and CDR2: SGHTA and FQGNSA. The CDR3 sequence is CASSLIAAGAYEQYF. CDR3 DNA sequence: TGTGCCAGCAGCCTAATTGCTGCAGGAGCGTACGAGCAGTACTTC.

This clonotype was observed at least ten times. The chain has TRBV6-1 and TRBJ1-2; TRBD1 is a possible D gene (6 bases). Germline assignment: CDR1 MNHNS and CDR2 SASEGT. Trimming shortened V by 6 bases and J by 7 bases, and 18 bases separated the two germline ends. The CDR3 is 14 amino acids. The CDR3 bases are TGTGCCAGCAGGCGCACAGGGATAGAAGGTGGCTACACCTTC. The encoded protein is CASRRTGIEGGYTF.

This clonotype was seen ten or more times. The chain has TRBV19 and TRBJ1-5; perhaps TRBD1 as D (5 bases). The V gene's germline CDR1 is LNHDA and CDR2 SQIVND (reference sequence). V was pared by 3 bases and J by 6 bases, with 9 bases between. The CDR3 covers 13 residues. CDR3 DNA sequence: TGTGCCAGTAGTATGGACGACAGTCAGCCCCAGCATTTT. It encodes CASSMDDSQPQHF. The full variable domain, in which reference TRBV19 and TRBJ1-5 provide the parts outside the CDR3, is DGGITQSPKYLFRKEGQNVTLSCEQNLNHDAMYWYRQDPGQGLRLIYYSQIVNDFQKGDIAEGYSVSREKKESFPLTVTSAQKNPTAFYLCASSMDDSQPQHFGDGTRLSIL.